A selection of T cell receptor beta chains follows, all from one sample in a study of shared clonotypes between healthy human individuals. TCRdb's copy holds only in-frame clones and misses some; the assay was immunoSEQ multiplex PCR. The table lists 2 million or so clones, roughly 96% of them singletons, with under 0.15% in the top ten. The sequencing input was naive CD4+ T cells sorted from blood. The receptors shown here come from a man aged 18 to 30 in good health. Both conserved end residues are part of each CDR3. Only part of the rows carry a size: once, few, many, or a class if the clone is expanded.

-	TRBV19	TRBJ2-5	CASSIAGGPEGTQYF
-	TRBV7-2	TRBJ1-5	CASSLWGGVGQPQHF
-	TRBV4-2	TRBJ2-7	CASSQGITGGTYEQYF
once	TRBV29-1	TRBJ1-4	CSVGESGAPNEKLFF
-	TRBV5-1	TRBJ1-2	CASSLAPGGNYGYTF
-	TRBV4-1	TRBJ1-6	CASSQPPGGLSNSPLHF
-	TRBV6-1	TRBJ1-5	CASSEAKSQPQHF
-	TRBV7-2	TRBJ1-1	CASSLQGQAGTEAFF
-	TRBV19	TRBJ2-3	CASSYTWGGTDTQYF
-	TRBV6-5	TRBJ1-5	CASRPHSNQPQHF
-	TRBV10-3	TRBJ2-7	CAISRDGSYEQYF
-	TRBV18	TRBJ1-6	CASSGTGSLYNSPLHF
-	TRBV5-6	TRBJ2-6	CASSLMLAPSSGANVLTF
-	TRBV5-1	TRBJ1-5	CASSLAAGSNQPQHF
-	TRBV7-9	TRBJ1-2	CASSLHNGPNYGYTF
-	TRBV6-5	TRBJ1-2	CASSPGETRNYGYTF
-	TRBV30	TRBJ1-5	CAWSAQGTNQPQHF
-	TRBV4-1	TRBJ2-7	CASSQDRPEGTRTYEQYF
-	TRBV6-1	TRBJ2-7	CASIEGPYEQYF
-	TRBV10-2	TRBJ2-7	CASGPRSYEQYF
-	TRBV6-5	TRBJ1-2	CASSYAPGALYGYTF
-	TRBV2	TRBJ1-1	CASSGLGWTEAFF
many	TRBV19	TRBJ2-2	CAGQGNTGELFF
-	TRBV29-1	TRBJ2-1	CSVEMGDRYNEQFF
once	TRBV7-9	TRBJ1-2	CASSFDGEGGYTF
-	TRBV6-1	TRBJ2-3	CASSGDRFSSTDTQYF
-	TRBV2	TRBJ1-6	CASNLQGNAVDSPLHF
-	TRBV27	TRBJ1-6	CASSLFRVGGSPLHF